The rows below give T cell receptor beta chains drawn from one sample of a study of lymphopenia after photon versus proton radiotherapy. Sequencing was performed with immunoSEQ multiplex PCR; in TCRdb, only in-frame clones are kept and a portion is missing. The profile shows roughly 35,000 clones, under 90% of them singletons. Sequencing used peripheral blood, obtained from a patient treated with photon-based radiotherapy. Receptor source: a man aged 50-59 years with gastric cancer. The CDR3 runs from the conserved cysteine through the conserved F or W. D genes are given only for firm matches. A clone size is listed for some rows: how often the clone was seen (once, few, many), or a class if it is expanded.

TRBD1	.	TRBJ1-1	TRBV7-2	TGTGCCAGCAGCTCACTCACGGACAGGCAAGCTTTCTTT	CASSSLTDRQAFF
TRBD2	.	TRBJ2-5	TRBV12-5	TGTGCTAGTGGTTTGGTACCGATCCCGGGACTAGCGGGAGGGCCGGGGCAAGAGACCCAGTACTTC	CASGLVPIPGLAGGPGQETQYF
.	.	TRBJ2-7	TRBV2	TGTGCCAGCAGAGATCAGCCCGGAGGGGAAGGGCAGTACTTC	CASRDQPGGEGQYF
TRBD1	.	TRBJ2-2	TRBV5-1	TGCGCCAGCAGTCAACAGGGGGCGGGCACCGGGGAGCTGTTTTTT	CASSQQGAGTGELFF
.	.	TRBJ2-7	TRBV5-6	TGTGCCAGCAGCCGGGTAGGTCCCTACGAGCAGTACTTC	CASSRVGPYEQYF
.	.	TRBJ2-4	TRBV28	TGTGCCAGCAGTTTATCAGGGACCGGTACAAAAAACATTCAGTACTTC	CASSLSGTGTKNIQYF
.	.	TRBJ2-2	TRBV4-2	TGTGCCAGCAGCCAAGCCGCGGGGGCCGGCACCGGGGAGCTGTTTTTT	CASSQAAGAGTGELFF
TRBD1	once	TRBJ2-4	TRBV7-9	TGTGCCAGCAGCTTGGGGACAGACTTATGGTACTTC	CASSLGTDLWYF
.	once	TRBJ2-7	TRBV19	TGTGCCAGTAGTAATAGTTGGGGTACCACGTCCTCCTACGAGCAGTACTTC	CASSNSWGTTSSYEQYF
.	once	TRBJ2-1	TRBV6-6	TGTGCCAGCAGTCCCCCGACAGGCAAGGAGCAGTTCTTC	CASSPPTGKEQFF
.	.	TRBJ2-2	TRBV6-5	TGTGCCAGCATCCAAACCAGACCCTTCACCGGGGAGCTGTTTTTT	CASIQTRPFTGELFF
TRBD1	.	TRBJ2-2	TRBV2	TGTGCCAGCAGCGAGCCCACGTCCAGGACAGGGACCGGGGAGCTGTTTTTT	CASSEPTSRTGTGELFF
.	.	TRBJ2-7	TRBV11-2	TGTGCCAGCAGCTCGGGGACCCCTGGCGAGCAGTACTTC	CASSSGTPGEQYF
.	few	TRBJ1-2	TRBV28	TGTGCCAGCAGTCCCAGTAGTGGGGTCTATGGCTACACCTTC	CASSPSSGVYGYTF
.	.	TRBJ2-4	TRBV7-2	TGTGCCAGCAGCTTAGGTTGGGGGAACATTCAGTACTTC	CASSLGWGNIQYF
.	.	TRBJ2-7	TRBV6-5	TGTGCCAGCAGCCGACTAGGGAGAGCCTACGAGCAGTACTTC	CASSRLGRAYEQYF
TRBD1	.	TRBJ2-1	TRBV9	TGTGCCAGCAGCGACCGGACAGGGCTCCTTGGGGTCGATGAGCAGTTCTTC	CASSDRTGLLGVDEQFF
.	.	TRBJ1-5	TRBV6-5	TGTGCCAGCAACCCTTCCCAGGGGATGAAACAGCCCCAGCATTTT	CASNPSQGMKQPQHF
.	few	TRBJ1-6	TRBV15	TGTGCCACCAGCAGGGCAGGATTTAATAATTCACCCCTCCACTTT	CATSRAGFNNSPLHF
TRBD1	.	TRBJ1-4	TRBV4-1	TGCGCCAGCAGCCAAGCTTGGGGACAGGGGAATGAAAAACTGTTTTTT	CASSQAWGQGNEKLFF
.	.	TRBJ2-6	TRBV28	TGTGCCAGCAGTCCCACCCCGGGGGGCGAATTTTCTGGGGCCAACGTCCTGACTTTC	CASSPTPGGEFSGANVLTF
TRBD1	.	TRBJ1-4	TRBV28	TGTGCCAGCAATACACCAGGGGGATATGAAAAACTGTTTTTT	CASNTPGGYEKLFF
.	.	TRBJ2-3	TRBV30	TGTGCCTGGACGGGAGCGGTGGCAGATACGCAGTATTTT	CAWTGAVADTQYF
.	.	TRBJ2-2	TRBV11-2	TGTGCCAGCAGCTTACTTTCGGAGGGTGTCGGGGAGCTGTTTTTT	CASSLLSEGVGELFF
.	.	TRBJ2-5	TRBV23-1	TGCGCGAGCAAAGGGGAGGCCCCGCAAGAGACCCAGTACTTC	CASKGEAPQETQYF
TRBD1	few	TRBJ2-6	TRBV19	TGTGCCAGTAGGCCCCCGGGACAGTTGTCTGGGGCCAACGTCCTGACTTTC	CASRPPGQLSGANVLTF
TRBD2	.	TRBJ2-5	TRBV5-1	TGCGCCAGCAGTTATGGGCTAGCGGGAGGAAGTGAGACCCAGTACTTC	CASSYGLAGGSETQYF